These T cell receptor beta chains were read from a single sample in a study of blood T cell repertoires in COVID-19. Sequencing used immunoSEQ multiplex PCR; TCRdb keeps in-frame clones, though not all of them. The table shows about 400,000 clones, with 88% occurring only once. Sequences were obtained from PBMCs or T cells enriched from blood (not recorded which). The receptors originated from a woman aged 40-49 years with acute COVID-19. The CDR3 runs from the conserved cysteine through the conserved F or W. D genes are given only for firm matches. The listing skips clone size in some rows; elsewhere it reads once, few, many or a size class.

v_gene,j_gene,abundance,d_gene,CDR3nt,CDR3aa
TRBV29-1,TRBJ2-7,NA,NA,TGCAGCGTTGCGTCTAGGCTTGGAAACGAGCAGTACTTC,CSVASRLGNEQYF
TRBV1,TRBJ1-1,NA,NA,TGCACCAGCAGCCCCCAGAACAGGGGAAACACTGAAGCTTTCTTT,CTSSPQNRGNTEAFF
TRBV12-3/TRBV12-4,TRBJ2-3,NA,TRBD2,TGTGCCAGCAGTGGGGGGGGAGATACGCAGTATTTT,CASSGGGDTQYF
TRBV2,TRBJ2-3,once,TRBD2,TGTGCCAGCAGAATTCCTAGCGGGGGACCAAGCACAGATACGCAGTATTTT,CASRIPSGGPSTDTQYF
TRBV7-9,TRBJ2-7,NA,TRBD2,TGTGCCAGCACCATTCTCGGCGGGAGTTACTCCCCCTACGAGCAGTACTTC,CASTILGGSYSPYEQYF
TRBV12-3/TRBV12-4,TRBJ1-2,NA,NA,TGTGCCACCCATGCAGGGTGGAACTATGGCTACACCTTC,CATHAGWNYGYTF
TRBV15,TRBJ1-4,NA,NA,TGTGCCACCAGCAGAACGACAGTCGATAGTGAAAAACTGTTTTTT,CATSRTTVDSEKLFF
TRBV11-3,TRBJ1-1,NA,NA,TGTGCCAGCAGCCAAGCGTACAACACTGAAGCTTTCTTT,CASSQAYNTEAFF
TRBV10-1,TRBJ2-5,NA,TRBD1,TGCGCCAGCGTCCGGGACAGGGAAGAGACCCAGTACTTC,CASVRDREETQYF
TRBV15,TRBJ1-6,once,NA,TGTGCCACCAGCAGAGTACACTATAATTCACCCCTCCACTTT,CATSRVHYNSPLHF
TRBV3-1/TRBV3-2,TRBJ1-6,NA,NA,TGTGCCAGCAGCCACGTATTGACAGGTCCCACCCTCCACTTT,CASSHVLTGPTLHF
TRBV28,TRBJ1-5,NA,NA,TGTGCCAGCAGTTTATCCACGGCCATTGGGGGCTGGGAACAGCCCCAGCATTTT,CASSLSTAIGGWEQPQHF
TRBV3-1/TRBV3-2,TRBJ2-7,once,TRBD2,TGTGCCAGCAGCCAGGCTAGCGGGGCTTATTACGAGCAGTACTTC,CASSQASGAYYEQYF
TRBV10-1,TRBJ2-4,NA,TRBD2,TGCGCCAGCACCCGACTAGCGGGGGGTCAAGCCAAAAACATTCAGTACTTC,CASTRLAGGQAKNIQYF
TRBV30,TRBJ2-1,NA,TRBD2,TGTGCCTGGAGCCTAAGGACTAGGCGGGGGTATGAGCAGTTCTTC,CAWSLRTRRGYEQFF
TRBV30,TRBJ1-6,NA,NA,TGTGCCTGGAGTGGTAGGAGCAGCGCCCTCCACTTT,CAWSGRSSALHF
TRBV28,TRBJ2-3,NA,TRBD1,TGTGCCAGCAGTTTAGAGGGACAGCTCTCTGGCACAGATACGCAGTATTTT,CASSLEGQLSGTDTQYF
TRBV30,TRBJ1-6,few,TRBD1,TGTGCCTCACAGGGGTCCTATAATTCACCCCTCCACTTT,CASQGSYNSPLHF
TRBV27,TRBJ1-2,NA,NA,TGTGCCAGCAGTTCCTGGACAGACGGCGCCTATGGCTACACCTTC,CASSSWTDGAYGYTF
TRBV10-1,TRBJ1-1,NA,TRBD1,TGCGCCAGCACCCAGGCCATTGTAGGGGGCCTCATGAACACTGAAGCTTTCTTT,CASTQAIVGGLMNTEAFF
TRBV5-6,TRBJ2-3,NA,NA,TGTGCCAGCAGCCTAAGAGTAGGGGCCGCAGATACGCAGTATTTT,CASSLRVGAADTQYF
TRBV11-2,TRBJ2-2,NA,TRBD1,TGTGCCAGCAGCTGGGGACAGCTGAACACCGGGGAGCTGTTTTTT,CASSWGQLNTGELFF
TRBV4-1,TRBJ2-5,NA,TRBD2,TGCGCCAGCAGTCGACTAGCGGGTGAGACCCAGTACTTC,CASSRLAGETQYF
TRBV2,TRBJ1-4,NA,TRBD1,TGTGCCAGCACGGAGGACTCTACAGGGGTGGGAAAACTGTTTTTT,CASTEDSTGVGKLFF